This T cell receptor (beta chain) was recorded in a study of CXCR3-negative and CXCR3-positive naive CD8 T cells. Study-wide background: Every library held about 1.5 +/- 0.3 million TRB reads, and the total came to approximately 140 million. Whole-study results and caveats: TRBV-TRBJ usage matched between naive CXCR3-negative and CXCR3-positive cells but not between memory cells.

Germline values: CDR1 MGHRA, CDR2 YSYEKL. The CDR3 spans 13 residues. As for this clonotype: Its target is unknown.

All TRB cDNA libraries came from 5' RACE performed with UMI labels. TCRdb re-called the 5' RACE reads and shows each CDR3 protein once, DNA omitted. The sample's table shows 43,000 or so distinct CDR3 sequences. The chain joins TRBV4-1 to TRBJ2-5. This clonotype was obtained from a human donor in good health. Some clones in this sample may be carry-over from other donors' samples. The sequenced sample consisted of memory CD8+ T cells from blood. The CDR3 region is CASSRSPEETQYF.